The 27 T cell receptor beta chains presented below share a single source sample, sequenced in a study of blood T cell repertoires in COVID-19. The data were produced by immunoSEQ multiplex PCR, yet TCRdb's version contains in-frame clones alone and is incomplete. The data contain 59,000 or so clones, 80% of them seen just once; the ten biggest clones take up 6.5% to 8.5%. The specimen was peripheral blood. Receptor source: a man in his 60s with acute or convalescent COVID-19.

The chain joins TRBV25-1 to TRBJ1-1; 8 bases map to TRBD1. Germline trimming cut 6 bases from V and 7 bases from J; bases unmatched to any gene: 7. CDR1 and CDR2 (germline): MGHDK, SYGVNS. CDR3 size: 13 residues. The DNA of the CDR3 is TGTGCCAGCAGGGACAGGGATTTCGGTGAAGCTTTCTTT. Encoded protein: CASRDRDFGEAFF.

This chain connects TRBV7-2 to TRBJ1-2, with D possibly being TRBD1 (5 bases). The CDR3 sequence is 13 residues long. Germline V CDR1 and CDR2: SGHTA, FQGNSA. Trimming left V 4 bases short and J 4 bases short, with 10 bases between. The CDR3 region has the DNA TGTGCCAGCAGCTCTACAGGATTCTATGGCTACACCTTC. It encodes CASSSTGFYGYTF.

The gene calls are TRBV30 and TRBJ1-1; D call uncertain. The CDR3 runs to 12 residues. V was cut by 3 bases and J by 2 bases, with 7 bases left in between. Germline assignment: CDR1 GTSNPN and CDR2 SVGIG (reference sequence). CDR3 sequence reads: CAWRRGNTEAFF. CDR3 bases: TGTGCCTGGAGACGGGGAAACACTGAAGCTTTCTTT. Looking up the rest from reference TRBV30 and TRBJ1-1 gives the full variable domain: SQTIHQWPATLVQPVGSPLSLECTVEGTSNPNLYWYRQAAGRGLQLLFYSVGIGQISSEVPQNLSASRPQDRQFILSSKKLLLSDSGFYLCAWRRGNTEAFFGQGTRLTVV.

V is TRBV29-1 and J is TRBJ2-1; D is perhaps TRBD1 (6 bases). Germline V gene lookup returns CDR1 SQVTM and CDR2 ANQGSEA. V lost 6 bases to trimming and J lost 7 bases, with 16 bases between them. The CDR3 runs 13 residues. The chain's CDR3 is CSVDTGSVNEQFF. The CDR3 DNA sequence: TGCAGCGTGGACACAGGGAGTGTAAATGAGCAGTTCTTC.

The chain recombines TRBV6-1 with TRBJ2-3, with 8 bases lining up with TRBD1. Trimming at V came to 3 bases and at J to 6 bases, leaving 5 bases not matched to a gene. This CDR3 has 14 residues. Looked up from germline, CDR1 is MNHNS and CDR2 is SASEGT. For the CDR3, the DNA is TGTGCCAGCAGTGATCAGGGGGCGCGGGATACGCAGTATTTT. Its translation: CASSDQGARDTQYF.

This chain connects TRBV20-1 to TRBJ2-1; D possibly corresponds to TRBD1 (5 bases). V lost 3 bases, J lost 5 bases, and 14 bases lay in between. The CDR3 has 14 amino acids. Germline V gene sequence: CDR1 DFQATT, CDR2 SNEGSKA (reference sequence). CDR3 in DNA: TGCAGTGCTAGTAAACAGGCCATCGACAATGAGCAGTTCTTC. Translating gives CSASKQAIDNEQFF.

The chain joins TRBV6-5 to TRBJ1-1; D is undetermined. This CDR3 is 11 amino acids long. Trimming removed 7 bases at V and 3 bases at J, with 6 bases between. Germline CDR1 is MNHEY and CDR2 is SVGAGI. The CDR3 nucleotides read TGTGCCAGCAATCGGGACACTGAAGCTTTCTTT. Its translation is CASNRDTEAFF.

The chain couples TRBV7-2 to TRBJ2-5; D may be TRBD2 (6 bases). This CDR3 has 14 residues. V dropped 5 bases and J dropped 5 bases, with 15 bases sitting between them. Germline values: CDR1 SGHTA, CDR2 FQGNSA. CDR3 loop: CASSRRGSGETQYF. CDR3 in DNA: TGTGCCAGCAGCAGGCGGGGCAGTGGGGAGACCCAGTACTTC.

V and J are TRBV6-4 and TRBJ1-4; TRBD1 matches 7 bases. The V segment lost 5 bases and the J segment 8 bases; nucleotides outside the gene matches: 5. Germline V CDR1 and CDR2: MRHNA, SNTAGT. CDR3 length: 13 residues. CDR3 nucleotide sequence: TGTGCCAGCAGTAGGGGGCCCGGAGAAAAACTGTTTTTT. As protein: CASSRGPGEKLFF.

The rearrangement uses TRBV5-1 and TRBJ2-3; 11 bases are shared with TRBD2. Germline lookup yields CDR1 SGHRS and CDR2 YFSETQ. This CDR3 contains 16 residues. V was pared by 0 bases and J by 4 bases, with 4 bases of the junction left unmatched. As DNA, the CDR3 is TGCGCCAGCAGCTTGGGACTAGCGGGGAGCTCAGATACGCAGTATTTT. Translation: CASSLGLAGSSDTQYF. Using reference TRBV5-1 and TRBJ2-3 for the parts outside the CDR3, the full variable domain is KAGVTQTPRYLIKTRGQQVTLSCSPISGHRSVSWYQQTPGQGLQFLFEYFSETQRNKGNFPGRFSGRQFSNSRSEMNVSTLELGDSALYLCASSLGLAGSSDTQYFGPGTRLTVL.

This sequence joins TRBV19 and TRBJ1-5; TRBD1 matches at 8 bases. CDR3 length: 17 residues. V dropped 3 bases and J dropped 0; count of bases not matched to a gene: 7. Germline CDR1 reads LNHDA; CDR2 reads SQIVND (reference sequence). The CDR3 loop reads CASSMDREGYSNQPQHF. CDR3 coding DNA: TGTGCCAGTAGTATGGACAGGGAAGGGTATAGCAATCAGCCCCAGCATTTT.

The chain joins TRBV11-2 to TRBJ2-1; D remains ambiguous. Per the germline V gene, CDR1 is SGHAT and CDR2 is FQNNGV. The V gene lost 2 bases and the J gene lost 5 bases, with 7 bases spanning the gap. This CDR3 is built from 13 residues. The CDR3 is CASSLIGNNEQFF. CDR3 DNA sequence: TGTGCCAGCAGCTTAATTGGCAACAATGAGCAGTTCTTC.

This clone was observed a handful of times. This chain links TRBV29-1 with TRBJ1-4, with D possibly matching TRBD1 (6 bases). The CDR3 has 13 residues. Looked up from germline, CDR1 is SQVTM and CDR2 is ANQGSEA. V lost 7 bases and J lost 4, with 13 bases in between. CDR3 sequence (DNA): TGCAGCGCGACTGGGGGACATAATGAAAAACTGTTTTTT. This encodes CSATGGHNEKLFF.

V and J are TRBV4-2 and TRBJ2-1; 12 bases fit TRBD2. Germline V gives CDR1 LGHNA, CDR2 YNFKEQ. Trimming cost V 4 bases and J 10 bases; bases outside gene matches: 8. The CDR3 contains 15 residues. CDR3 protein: CASSPLTSGGWEQFF. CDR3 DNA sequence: TGTGCCAGCAGCCCGTTGACTAGCGGGGGCTGGGAGCAGTTCTTC.

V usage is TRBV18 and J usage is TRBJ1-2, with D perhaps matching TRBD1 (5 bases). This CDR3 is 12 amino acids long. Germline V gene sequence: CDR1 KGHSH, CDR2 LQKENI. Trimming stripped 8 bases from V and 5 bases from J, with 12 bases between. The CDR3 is CASTEGLYGYTF. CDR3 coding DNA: TGTGCCAGCACGGAGGGACTTTATGGCTACACCTTC.

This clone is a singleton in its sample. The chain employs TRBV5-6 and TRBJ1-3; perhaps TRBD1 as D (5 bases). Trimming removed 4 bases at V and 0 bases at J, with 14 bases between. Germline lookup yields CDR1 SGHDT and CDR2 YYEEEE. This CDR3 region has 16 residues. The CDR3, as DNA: TGTGCCAGCAGCATAACAGGTCAGAGCTCTGGAAACACCATATATTTT. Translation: CASSITGQSSGNTIYF.

The CDR3 bases are TGTGCCAGCAGCAGGACAGGGGTTATAACAGATACGCAGTATTTT. The encoded protein is CASSRTGVITDTQYF. The rearrangement joins TRBV6-5 to TRBJ2-3, with TRBD1 identical over 9 bases. The CDR3 is 15 amino acids. Germline V gives CDR1 MNHEY, CDR2 SVGAGI. V dropped 6 bases and J dropped 3; count of bases not matched to a gene: 7.

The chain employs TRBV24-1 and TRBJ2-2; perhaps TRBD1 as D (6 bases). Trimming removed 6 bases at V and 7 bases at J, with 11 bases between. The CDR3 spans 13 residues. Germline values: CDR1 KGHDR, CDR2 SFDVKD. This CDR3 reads CATSQGPVGELFF. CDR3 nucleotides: TGTGCCACCAGTCAGGGGCCGGTCGGGGAGCTGTTTTTT.

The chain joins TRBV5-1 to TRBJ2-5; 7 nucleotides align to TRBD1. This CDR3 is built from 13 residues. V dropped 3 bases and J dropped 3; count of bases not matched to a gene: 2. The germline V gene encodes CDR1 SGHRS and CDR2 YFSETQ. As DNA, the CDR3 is TGCGCCAGCAGCTCCGGACAGGAAGAGACCCAGTACTTC. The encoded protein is CASSSGQEETQYF.

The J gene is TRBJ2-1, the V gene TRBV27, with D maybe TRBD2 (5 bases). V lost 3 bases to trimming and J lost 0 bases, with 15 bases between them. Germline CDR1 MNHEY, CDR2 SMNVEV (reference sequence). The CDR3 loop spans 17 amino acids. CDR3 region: CASSFTRYQNSYNEQFF. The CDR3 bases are TGTGCCAGCAGTTTCACTAGATACCAAAACTCCTACAATGAGCAGTTCTTC.

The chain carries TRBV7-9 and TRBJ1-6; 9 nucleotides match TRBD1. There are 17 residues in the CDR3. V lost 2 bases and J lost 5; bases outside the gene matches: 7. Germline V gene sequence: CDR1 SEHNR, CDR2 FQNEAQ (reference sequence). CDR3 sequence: CASSLSSGTGNNSPLHF. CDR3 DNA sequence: TGTGCCAGCAGCTTATCATCCGGGACAGGGAATAATTCACCCCTCCACTTT.

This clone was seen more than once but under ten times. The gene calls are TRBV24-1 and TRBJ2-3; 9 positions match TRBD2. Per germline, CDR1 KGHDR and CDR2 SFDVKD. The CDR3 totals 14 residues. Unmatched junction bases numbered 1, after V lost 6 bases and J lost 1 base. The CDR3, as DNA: TGTGCCACCAGTTGGACTAGCGGCACAGATACGCAGTATTTT. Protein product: CATSWTSGTDTQYF.

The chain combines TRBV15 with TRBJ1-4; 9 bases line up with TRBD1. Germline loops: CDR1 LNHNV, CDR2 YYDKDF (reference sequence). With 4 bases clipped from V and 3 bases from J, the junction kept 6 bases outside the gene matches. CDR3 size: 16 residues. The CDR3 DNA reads TGTGCCACCAGCATCCCCACAGGGGGCTCTAATGAAAAACTGTTTTTT. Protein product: CATSIPTGGSNEKLFF.

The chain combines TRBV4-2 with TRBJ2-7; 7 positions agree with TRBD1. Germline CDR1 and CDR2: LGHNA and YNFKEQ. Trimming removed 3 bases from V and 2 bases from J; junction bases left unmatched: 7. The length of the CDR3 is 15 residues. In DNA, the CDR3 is TGTGCCAGCAGCCACCCCGACAGGGCCCCCTACGAGCAGTACTTC. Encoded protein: CASSHPDRAPYEQYF.

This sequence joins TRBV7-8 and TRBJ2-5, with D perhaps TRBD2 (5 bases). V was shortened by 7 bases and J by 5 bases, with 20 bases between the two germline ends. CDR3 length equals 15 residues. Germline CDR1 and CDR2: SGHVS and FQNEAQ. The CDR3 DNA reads TGTGCCAGCAACCCACCATTACGGGAATGGGAGACCCAGTACTTC. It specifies CASNPPLREWETQYF.

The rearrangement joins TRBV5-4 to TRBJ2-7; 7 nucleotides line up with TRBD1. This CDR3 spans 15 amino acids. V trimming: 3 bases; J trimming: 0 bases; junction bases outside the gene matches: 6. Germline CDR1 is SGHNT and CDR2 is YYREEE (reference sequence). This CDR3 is CASSSDRKSSYEQYF. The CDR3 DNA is TGTGCCAGCAGCTCGGACAGGAAGAGCTCCTACGAGCAGTACTTC.

The CDR3 region is CASSRLTGTGAPYEQYF. The CDR3 region has the DNA TGTGCCAGCAGCAGATTAACCGGGACAGGGGCCCCCTACGAGCAGTACTTC. The gene calls are TRBV11-3 and TRBJ2-7; 10 bases fit TRBD1. Trimming cost V 5 bases and J 2 bases; bases outside gene matches: 12. The CDR3 sequence is 17 residues long. The germline gives CDR1 SGHNT, CDR2 YENEEA.